This T cell receptor beta chain was recovered during a study of tumor and adjacent non-tumor tissue in lung cancer. TCRbeta libraries were built with three rounds of nested PCR, modified from ARM-PCR. TCRdb analysed the multiplex PCR reads with MiXCR anew, one entry per CDR3 protein. The sample lists approximately 90,000 distinct CDR3 sequences; about 67% were seen once. This sample's RNA came from whole unsorted tissue. Chemotherapy-naive patients with new lung cancer underwent thoracic surgery in China, August–November 2014. Notes on this clonotype: Its target is not known.

Study-level points and caveats: Tumor tissue had significantly higher TCR diversity than normal lung.

Sequencing was done on a sample of lung tumor tissue. This TCR was sampled from a man in his fifties or sixties with non-small cell lung cancer.

CDR3 amino acids: CAGGTSGRASYEQYF. The CDR3 DNA sequence: TGTGCCGGAGGGACTAGCGGGAGGGCCTCCTACGAGCAGTACTTC. The chain couples TRBV12-3 or TRBV12-4 to TRBJ2-7; the match to TRBD2 covers 16 bases. Losses at the gene ends were 11 bases for V and 0 bases for J; bases not matched to a gene: 4. This CDR3 is 15 amino acids long.